These 25 T cell receptor beta chains were all obtained from the same sample, sequenced in a study of cytomegalovirus exposure and HLA in healthy donors. The PCR was carried out with 60 Vbeta primers and 13 Jbeta primers. Method: immunoSEQ multiplex PCR; TCRdb's copy keeps in-frame clones and lacks some. Of about 150,000 clones listed, 60% to 80% are singletons. The material sequenced was PBMCs. All receptors derive from a man younger than 35 in good health and CMV-seropositive.

The chain carries TRBV11-1 and TRBJ1-1; 7 bases fit TRBD1. Germline CDR1 is SGHAT and CDR2 is FQDESV (reference sequence). Trimming removed 2 bases from V and 9 bases from J; junction bases left unmatched: 6. This CDR3 region has 13 residues. In nucleotides, the CDR3 is TGTGCCAGCAGCTTATTGGGACAGAAGAAAGCTTTCTTT. Its translation is CASSLLGQKKAFF.

The rearrangement joins TRBV5-1 to TRBJ1-5; 9 positions agree with TRBD1. Germline CDR1 SGHRS, CDR2 YFSETQ. Losses at the gene ends were 7 bases for V and 6 bases for J; bases not matched to a gene: 8. The length of the CDR3 is 14 residues. The CDR3 sequence is CASFAGTGRQPQHF. DNA for the CDR3: TGCGCCAGCTTTGCCGGGACAGGGCGTCAGCCCCAGCATTTT.

A single count supports this clone. The rearrangement joins TRBV5-1 to TRBJ2-7; D call uncertain. Per germline, CDR1 SGHRS and CDR2 YFSETQ. CDR3 length: 15 residues. Trimming removed 0 bases at V and 2 bases at J, with 12 bases between. This CDR3 reads CASSLAPGSPYEQYF. The DNA for the CDR3 is TGCGCCAGCAGCTTGGCCCCGGGTTCCCCCTACGAGCAGTACTTC. Filled out from reference TRBV5-1 and TRBJ2-7, the complete variable domain reads KAGVTQTPRYLIKTRGQQVTLSCSPISGHRSVSWYQQTPGQGLQFLFEYFSETQRNKGNFPGRFSGRQFSNSRSEMNVSTLELGDSALYLCASSLAPGSPYEQYFGPGTRLTVT.

V and J are TRBV15 and TRBJ1-1, with 7 positions matching TRBD1. This CDR3 spans 13 amino acids. Trimming cost V 7 bases and J 4 bases; bases outside gene matches: 6. Germline V gene data show CDR1 as LNHNV and CDR2 as YYDKDF (reference sequence). CDR3 amino acids: CATNKGAGTEAFF. For the CDR3, the DNA is TGTGCCACCAATAAGGGGGCGGGCACTGAAGCTTTCTTT.

The V call is TRBV28, the J call TRBJ1-1; maybe TRBD1 (5 bases). V was trimmed by 4 bases and J by 3 bases, leaving 15 bases between them. The CDR3 length is 15 residues. CDR1 and CDR2 (germline): MDHEN, SYDVKM. CDR3 DNA: TGTGCCAGCAGTTCAGGGCCGCGTGGGTACACTGAAGCTTTCTTT. This codes for CASSSGPRGYTEAFF.

This clone was picked up a small number of times. The CDR3 here is CASRTSGRSNEQFF. The CDR3 region has the DNA TGTGCCAGCAGGACTAGCGGGAGATCCAATGAGCAGTTCTTC. The genes are TRBV6-5 and TRBJ2-1; the match to TRBD2 covers 12 bases. After removal of 6 bases from V and 6 bases from J, the junction contained 3 bases not matched to a gene. The CDR3 length is 14 residues. Germline loops: CDR1 MNHEY, CDR2 SVGAGI.

In this sample, this clone turned up a few times. This chain uses TRBV27 with TRBJ1-5; 9 positions agree with TRBD1. J was trimmed by 6 bases and V by 5 bases; bases with no gene match: 8. There are 15 residues in the CDR3. CDR1 is MNHEY and CDR2 is SMNVEV in the germline V gene (reference sequence). Here the CDR3 DNA reads TGTGCCAGCAGTCCCGGGACAGGGCAAAGTCAGCCCCAGCATTTT. Translation gives CASSPGTGQSQPQHF.

The chain is built from TRBV2 and TRBJ2-7; D perhaps matches TRBD1 (6 bases). V lost 8 bases, J lost 2 bases, and 16 bases lay in between. This CDR3 region has 14 residues. Germline V CDR1 and CDR2: SNHLY, FYNNEI. Here the CDR3 DNA reads TGTGCCAGCCCGGGACACCAGGGGACCTACGAGCAGTACTTC. It is translated as CASPGHQGTYEQYF.

J is TRBJ1-1 and V is TRBV15; 7 nucleotides align to TRBD1. This CDR3 has 15 amino acids. From germline, CDR1 is LNHNV and CDR2 YYDKDF (reference sequence). V lost 3 bases, J lost 0 bases, and 4 bases stayed unmatched. CDR3 DNA: TGTGCCACCAGCAGCACAGGGGCCCTGAACACTGAAGCTTTCTTT. It translates to CATSSTGALNTEAFF.

The chain joins TRBV2 to TRBJ2-5; 10 bases line up with TRBD2. CDR1 and CDR2 (germline): SNHLY, FYNNEI. V shed 9 bases, J shed 5 bases, and the junction held 9 bases outside the gene matches. The CDR3 has 14 residues. The chain's CDR3 is CASTSGMRLETQYF. The CDR3, as DNA: TGTGCCAGTACTAGCGGGATGAGGCTGGAGACCCAGTACTTC.

The rearrangement uses TRBV5-1 and TRBJ1-3; TRBD1 matches at 9 bases. Germline V gives CDR1 SGHRS, CDR2 YFSETQ. CDR3 length: 16 residues. The J segment lost 4 bases and the V segment lost 4 bases, leaving 9 bases of the junction unmatched. CDR3 nucleotide sequence: TGCGCCAGCAGCCCAGGACAGGGGAAGGTCGGAAACACCATATATTTT. Translated, it gives CASSPGQGKVGNTIYF.

The chain uses TRBV28 and TRBJ2-3; 9 nucleotides match TRBD2. Trimming removed 0 bases from V and 3 bases from J; junction bases left unmatched: 4. The CDR3 covers 16 residues. Germline CDR1 MDHEN, CDR2 SYDVKM. CDR3 protein: CASSLWSTSGTDTQYF. Here the CDR3 DNA reads TGTGCCAGCAGTTTATGGAGTACTAGCGGGACAGATACGCAGTATTTT.

This chain links TRBV28 with TRBJ2-1; the match to TRBD1 covers 10 bases. This CDR3 is built from 15 residues. From germline, CDR1 is MDHEN and CDR2 SYDVKM. After removal of 3 bases from V and 9 bases from J, the junction contained 8 bases not matched to a gene. CDR3 amino acids: CASSFSGQGGGEQFF. CDR3 in DNA: TGTGCCAGCAGTTTCTCTGGACAGGGGGGAGGTGAGCAGTTCTTC.

V gene TRBV29-1 combines with J gene TRBJ1-1; 7 bases are a match to TRBD1. From germline, CDR1 is SQVTM and CDR2 ANQGSEA. J lost 0 bases, V lost 5 bases, and 6 bases had no gene match. This CDR3 contains 14 residues. This CDR3 reads CSVYDRVLNTEAFF. Here the CDR3 DNA reads TGCAGCGTTTACGACAGGGTTTTGAACACTGAAGCTTTCTTT.

The chain links TRBV14 to TRBJ2-3; D gene uncertain. V was trimmed by 3 bases and J by 6 bases, leaving 16 bases between them. CDR3 length equals 15 residues. The germline V gene has CDR1 SGHDN and CDR2 FVKESK. The DNA of the CDR3 is TGTGCCAGCAGCCAGCGAGCGATTGGTTTGGATACGCAGTATTTT. Translating it yields CASSQRAIGLDTQYF.

The table lists this clone with a few counts. V and J are TRBV7-9 and TRBJ2-3; TRBD2 might be the D (6 bases). There are 15 residues in the CDR3. Germline assignment: CDR1 SEHNR and CDR2 FQNEAQ (reference sequence). V was shortened by 5 bases and J by 1 base, with 13 bases between the two germline ends. This chain's CDR3 is CASSRREHRTDTQYF. CDR3 sequence (DNA): TGTGCCAGCAGCCGCCGGGAGCACCGCACAGATACGCAGTATTTT. Full variable domain (missing parts from reference TRBV7-9 and TRBJ2-3): DTGVSQNPRHKITKRGQNVTFRCDPISEHNRLYWYRQTLGQGPEFLTYFQNEAQLEKSRLLSDRFSAERPKGSFSTLEIQRTEQGDSAMYLCASSRREHRTDTQYFGPGTRLTVL.

The chain is built from TRBV9 and TRBJ2-1, with TRBD2 identical over 13 bases. Looked up from germline, CDR1 is SGDLS and CDR2 is YYNGEE. V lost 0 bases to trimming and J lost 8 bases; unmatched junction nucleotides: 8. This CDR3 is built from 17 residues. The CDR3: CASSVDPLAGGRDEQFF. In nucleotides, the CDR3 is TGTGCCAGCAGCGTAGACCCACTAGCGGGAGGGAGGGATGAGCAGTTCTTC.

This clone was seen a handful of times. The genes are TRBV30 and TRBJ1-1; D gene ambiguous. CDR1 and CDR2 from the germline V gene are GTSNPN and SVGIG (reference sequence). Deletions cut 4 bases from V and 11 bases from J, with 20 bases between. The CDR3 length is 13 residues. The CDR3 sequence: CAWTSLSTSEAFF. The CDR3 coding sequence is TGTGCCTGGACGAGTCTCAGTACAAGCGAGGCTTTCTTT.

The genes are TRBV11-2 and TRBJ1-2, with TRBD1 identical over 9 bases. The CDR3 sequence is 17 residues long. Germline V gene data show CDR1 as SGHAT and CDR2 as FQNNGV. V gave up 5 bases and J gave up 4 bases; unmatched junction bases: 14. CDR3 nucleotide sequence: TGTGCCAGCAGCCCGCTAGGACAGGGGCTAAATTCCTATGGCTACACCTTC. Protein sequence: CASSPLGQGLNSYGYTF.

The CDR3 DNA reads as TGCGCCAGCAATGGAGGCTCCGAAGAGACCCAGTACTTC. Translated: CASNGGSEETQYF. The J gene is TRBJ2-5, the V gene TRBV5-1, with a tentative D call TRBD2 (5 bases). Trimming cost V 6 bases and J 3 bases, with 12 bases left between them. Germline CDR1 reads SGHRS; CDR2 reads YFSETQ. There are 13 residues in the CDR3.

The chain has TRBV5-1 and TRBJ2-3; the match to TRBD2 covers 7 bases. Per germline, CDR1 SGHRS and CDR2 YFSETQ. J lost 3 bases, V lost 0 bases, and 4 bases had no gene match. This CDR3 comprises 15 residues. CDR3 sequence: CASSLDVGGTDTQYF. The CDR3 nucleotides are TGCGCCAGCAGCTTGGATGTGGGAGGGACAGATACGCAGTATTTT.

The chain is built from TRBV6-5 and TRBJ2-5; 10 positions match TRBD1. The CDR3 sequence is 15 residues long. J lost 4 bases, V lost 2 bases, and 4 bases had no gene match. Germline assignment: CDR1 MNHEY and CDR2 SVGAGI. CDR3 bases: TGTGCCAGCAGTTACCATGGGACAGGGGCAGAGACCCAGTACTTC. Translated: CASSYHGTGAETQYF.

The CDR3 nucleotides read TGTGCCAGCAGCTTGCAGGGACATTCTGAGACCCAGTACTTC. The encoded protein is CASSLQGHSETQYF. V is TRBV7-6 and J is TRBJ2-5; tentative D call: TRBD1 (6 bases). Germline V gene data show CDR1 as SGHVS and CDR2 as FNYEAQ. The length of the CDR3 is 14 residues. Trimming left V 3 bases short and J 5 bases short, with 13 bases between.

This clone was picked up a small number of times. The chain combines TRBV28 with TRBJ2-7; possible D gene TRBD2, 6 bases. CDR1 and CDR2 (germline): MDHEN, SYDVKM. V was shortened by 6 bases and J by 7 bases, with 19 bases between the two germline ends. CDR3 length: 14 residues. This chain's CDR3 is CASRGLLFRGEQYF. The CDR3 region has the DNA TGTGCCAGCAGAGGACTCCTCTTCCGGGGGGAGCAGTACTTC.

J is TRBJ1-1 and V is TRBV28, with a tentative D call TRBD1 (6 bases). The V end was cut by 1 base, the J end by 4 bases, with 19 bases between. Per the germline V gene, CDR1 is MDHEN and CDR2 is SYDVKM. This CDR3 is 17 amino acids long. The CDR3 DNA is TGTGCCAGCAGTTTATTGAGCAGAGAGGTACAGGGCACTGAAGCTTTCTTT. It encodes CASSLLSREVQGTEAFF.